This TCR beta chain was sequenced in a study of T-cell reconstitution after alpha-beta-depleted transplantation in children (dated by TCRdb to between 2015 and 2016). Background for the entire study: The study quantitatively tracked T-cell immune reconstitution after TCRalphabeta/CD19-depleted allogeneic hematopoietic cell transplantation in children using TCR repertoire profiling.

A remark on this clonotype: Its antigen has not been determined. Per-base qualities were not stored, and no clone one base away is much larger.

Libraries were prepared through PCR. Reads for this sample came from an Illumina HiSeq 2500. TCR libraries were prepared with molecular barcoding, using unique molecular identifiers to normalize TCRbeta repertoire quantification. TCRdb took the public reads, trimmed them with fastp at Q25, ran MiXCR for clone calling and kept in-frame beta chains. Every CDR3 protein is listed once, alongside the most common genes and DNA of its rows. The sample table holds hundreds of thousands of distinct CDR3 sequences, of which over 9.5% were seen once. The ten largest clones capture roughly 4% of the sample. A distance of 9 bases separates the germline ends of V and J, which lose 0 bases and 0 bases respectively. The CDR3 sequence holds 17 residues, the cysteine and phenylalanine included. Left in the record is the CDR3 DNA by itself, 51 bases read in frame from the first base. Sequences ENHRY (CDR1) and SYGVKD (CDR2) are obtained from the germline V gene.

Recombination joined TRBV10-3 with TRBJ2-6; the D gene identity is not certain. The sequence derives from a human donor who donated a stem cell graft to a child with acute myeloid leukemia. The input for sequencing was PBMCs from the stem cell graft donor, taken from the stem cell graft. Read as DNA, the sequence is TGTGCCATCAGTGAGTCGGTCGGTCTCTCTGGGGCCAACGTCCTGACTTTC. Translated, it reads CAISESVGLSGANVLTF.